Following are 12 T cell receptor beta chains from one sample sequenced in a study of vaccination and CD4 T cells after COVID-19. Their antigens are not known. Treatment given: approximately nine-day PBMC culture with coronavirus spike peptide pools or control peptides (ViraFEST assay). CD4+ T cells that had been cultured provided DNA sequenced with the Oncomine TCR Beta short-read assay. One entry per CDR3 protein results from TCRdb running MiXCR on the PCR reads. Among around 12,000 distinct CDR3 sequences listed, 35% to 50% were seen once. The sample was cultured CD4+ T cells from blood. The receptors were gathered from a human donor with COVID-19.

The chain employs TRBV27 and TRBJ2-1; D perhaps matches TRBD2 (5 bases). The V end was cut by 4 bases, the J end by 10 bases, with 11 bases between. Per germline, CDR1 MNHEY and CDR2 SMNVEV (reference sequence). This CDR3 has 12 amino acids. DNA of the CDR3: TGTGCCAGCAGTTCCCGGACGGGGGAGCAGTTCTTC. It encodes CASSSRTGEQFF.

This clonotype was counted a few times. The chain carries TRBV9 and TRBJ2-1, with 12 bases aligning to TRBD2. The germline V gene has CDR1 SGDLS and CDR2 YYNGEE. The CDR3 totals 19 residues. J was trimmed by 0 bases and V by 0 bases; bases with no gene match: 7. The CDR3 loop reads CASSVGLAGGGGSYNEQFF. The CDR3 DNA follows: TGTGCCAGCAGCGTAGGTCTAGCGGGGGGGGGTGGCTCCTACAATGAGCAGTTCTTC.

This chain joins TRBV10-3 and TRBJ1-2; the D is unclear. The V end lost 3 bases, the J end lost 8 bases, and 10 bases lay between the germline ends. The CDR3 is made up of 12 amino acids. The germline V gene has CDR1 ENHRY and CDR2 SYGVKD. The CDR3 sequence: CAISEGSRGYTF. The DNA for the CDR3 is TGTGCCATCAGTGAAGGAAGTCGGGGCTACACCTTC.

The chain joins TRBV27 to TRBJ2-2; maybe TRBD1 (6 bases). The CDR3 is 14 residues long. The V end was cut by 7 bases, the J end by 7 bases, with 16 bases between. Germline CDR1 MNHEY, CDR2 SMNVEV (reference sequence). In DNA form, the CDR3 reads TGTGCCAGCAAACACAGGGAGCCCATCGGGGAGCTGTTTTTT. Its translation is CASKHREPIGELFF.

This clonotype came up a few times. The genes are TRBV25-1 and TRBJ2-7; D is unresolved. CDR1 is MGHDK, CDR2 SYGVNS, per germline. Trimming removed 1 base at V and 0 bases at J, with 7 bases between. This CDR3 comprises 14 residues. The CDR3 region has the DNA TGTGCCAGCAGTGAATCCACAGTCTCCTACGAGCAGTACTTC. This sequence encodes CASSESTVSYEQYF.

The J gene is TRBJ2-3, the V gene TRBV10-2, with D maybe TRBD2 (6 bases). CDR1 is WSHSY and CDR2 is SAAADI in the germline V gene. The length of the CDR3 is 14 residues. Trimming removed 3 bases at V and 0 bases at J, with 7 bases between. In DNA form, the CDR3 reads TGCGCCAGCAGTGACGGGGGAAGCACAGATACGCAGTATTTT. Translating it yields CASSDGGSTDTQYF.

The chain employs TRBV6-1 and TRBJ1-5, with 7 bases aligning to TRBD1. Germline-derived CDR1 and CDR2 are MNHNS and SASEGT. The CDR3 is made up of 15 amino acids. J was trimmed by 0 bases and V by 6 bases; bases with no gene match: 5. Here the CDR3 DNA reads TGTGCCAGCAGCGGGACAGTCAATAGCAATCAGCCCCAGCATTTT. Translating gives CASSGTVNSNQPQHF.

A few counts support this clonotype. The CDR3 DNA reads as TGTGCCAGCAGTTGGCGGGGGCAGATTAATGAAAAACTGTTTTTT. Encoded protein: CASSWRGQINEKLFF. J is TRBJ1-4 and V is TRBV6-5; tentative D call: TRBD1 (6 bases). Germline V lookup: CDR1 MNHEY, CDR2 SVGAGI. The CDR3 runs 15 residues. V was trimmed by 4 bases and J by 4 bases, leaving 13 bases between them.

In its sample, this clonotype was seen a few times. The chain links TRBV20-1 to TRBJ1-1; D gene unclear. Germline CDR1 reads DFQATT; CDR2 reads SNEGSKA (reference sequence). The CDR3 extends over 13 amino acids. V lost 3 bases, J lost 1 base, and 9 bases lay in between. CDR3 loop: CSASLPGNTEAFF. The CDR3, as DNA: TGCAGTGCTAGTCTCCCGGGGAACACTGAAGCTTTCTTT.

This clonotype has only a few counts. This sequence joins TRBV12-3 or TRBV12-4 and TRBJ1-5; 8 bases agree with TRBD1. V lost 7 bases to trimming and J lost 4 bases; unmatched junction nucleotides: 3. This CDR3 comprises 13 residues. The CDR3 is CASTGQGNQPQHF. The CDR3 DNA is TGTGCCAGCACCGGACAGGGTAATCAGCCCCAGCATTTT.

CDR3 protein: CASSPPEQGSWEKLFF. CDR3 DNA: TGTGCCAGCTCACCACCGGAGCAGGGGAGTTGGGAAAAACTGTTTTTT. The V call is TRBV18, the J call TRBJ1-4; TRBD1 is a possible D gene (6 bases). V shed 0 bases and J shed 8 bases, with 16 bases lying between them. In germline, CDR1 is KGHSH, CDR2 LQKENI. CDR3 length: 16 residues.

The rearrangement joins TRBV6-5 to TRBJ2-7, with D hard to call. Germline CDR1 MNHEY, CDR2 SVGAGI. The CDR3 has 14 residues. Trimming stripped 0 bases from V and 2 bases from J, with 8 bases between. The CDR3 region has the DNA TGTGCCAGCAGTTACTCTCGCGGACCCTACGAGCAGTACTTC. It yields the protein CASSYSRGPYEQYF.